Below, one T cell receptor (beta chain) is given with its context. The CDR3 has 15 residues. V lost 0 bases and J 5 bases, leaving 13 bases between the germline ends. The germline V gene encodes CDR1 LGHNA and CDR2 YSLEER. This specimen belongs to a study of blood T cells in healthy people across ages. A second PCR, run for roughly 7 to 11 cycles, used a sample-barcoded 5' primer plus a J-beta primer mix. One entry per CDR3 protein, called by TCRdb with MiXCR from the 5' RACE reads. This table has 800,000 to 1,000,000 distinct CDR3 sequences, under 50% appearing once. This receptor was taken from a man between 25 and 39 years old in good health. This sequence joins TRBV4-3 and TRBJ1-1; D uncertain. Sequencing input: blood. This CDR3 is CASSQEGRVGTEAFF. The DNA for the CDR3 is TGCGCCAGCAGCCAAGAAGGAAGGGTTGGTACTGAAGCTTTCTTT.